The clone carrying this T cell receptor beta chain was observed at least ten times. In the library, individual cDNA molecules carried attached unique molecular identifiers. TCRdb re-derived calls from the 5' RACE reads in MiXCR, one entry per CDR3 protein. The sample has tens of thousands of distinct CDR3 sequences; 4.5% to 7% are singletons. These data originate in a study of early T cells in non-severe SARS-CoV-2 infection. Per germline, CDR1 LNHNV and CDR2 YYDKDF (reference sequence). Trimming removed 0 bases from V and 2 bases from J, with 17 bases in between. The CDR3 loop spans 17 amino acids. The J gene is TRBJ2-7, the V gene TRBV15; D could derive from TRBD1 or TRBD2 (5 bases each). This sample comprised whole blood, obtained at baseline. The receptor comes from an adult who was a healthcare worker with PCR-confirmed SARS-CoV-2 infection or an uninfected control (not recorded which). The CDR3 DNA follows: TGTGCCACCAGCAGAGACCAGTGGGCAGGGACGACCTACGAGCAGTACTTC. It specifies CATSRDQWAGTTYEQYF.